The T cell receptor (beta chain) under discussion was sequenced for a study of T-cell reconstitution after alpha-beta-depleted transplantation in children. Unique molecular identifiers featured in how the TCRbeta library was prepared. TCRdb called the PCR reads again in MiXCR, with one record for every CDR3 protein. The sample contains about 500,000 distinct CDR3 sequences, approximately 30% of which appear only once. The CDR3 totals 15 residues. Per germline, CDR1 SGHTA and CDR2 FQGNSA. Between the trimmed V and J ends, which lost 0 bases and 3 bases, there was a span of 12 bases. The specimen was PBMCs from the stem cell graft donor, collected from the stem cell graft. V gene TRBV7-2 combines with J gene TRBJ2-7; TRBD1 is a possible D gene (7 bases). The TCR was taken from a human donor who donated a stem cell graft to a child with aplastic anemia. The chain's CDR3 is CASSLAGGQNYEQYF. The CDR3 DNA reads as TGTGCCAGCAGCTTAGCGGGGGGACAGAACTACGAGCAGTACTTC.